This T cell receptor beta chain appears in the sequencing data of a study of T cell responses to AZD1222 COVID-19 vaccine (dated by TCRdb to 2020 to 2022). About the investigation overall: AZD1222 recipients given second doses at about 4 weeks or at about 12 weeks were pooled, since spike-specific TCR depth and breadth were not found to differ between the two schedules. A total of 233 trial participants underwent TCR sequencing, of whom 207 received two doses of AZD1222 and about 25 received two doses of the MenACWY control vaccine. Trial participants were enrolled into age subgroups of 18-55, 56-69 and 70-plus years, which contained around 150, 29 and 61 TCR-sequenced participants, respectively. Beyond this particular receptor, the publication reports: Participants were mostly white British and included more females than males, and it was suggested by the authors that clonal diversity may have been underestimated. The 56-69-year group was small, and its depth increase did not reach significance, likely because of low power. A significant rise in spike-specific TCR breadth and depth was observed after two AZD1222 doses relative to day 0 and relative to MenACWY recipients. Epitopes outside the regions mutated in the B.1.351 and B.1.1.7 variants were reportedly recognized by nearly half of the unique spike-specific TCRs. Because no day 14 peak-response samples were available, the repertoires could be characterized only after the peak T cell response. The whole spike protein was spanned by vaccine-associated CD4 TCRs, and dominant responses were seen in regions 160-218 and 743-854. Conclusions about previously exposed vaccinees were limited because only a handful of AZD1222 recipients were SARS-CoV-2 seropositive at baseline.

The germline V gene encodes CDR1 SGHTA and CDR2 FQGNSA. V and J are truncated by 1 base and 0 bases respectively, leaving an intervening sequence of 9 bases. Inclusive of the bounding cysteine and phenylalanine, the CDR3 is 15 residues long. Just CDR3 DNA is preserved here, 45 bases in frame from base 1. This clone was seen only once. What antigen it recognizes has not been identified. The record has no base qualities; no much larger clone is one base away. The CDR3 regions of human TCRbeta chains were analyzed by immunosequencing. On the study's bioinformatics: TCRs in the repertoires were compared against a reference library of SARS-CoV-2-specific TCRs that had been generated with the MIRA antigen-specificity platform. Breadth meant the fraction of unique TCRs that were SARS-CoV-2-associated, whereas depth meant the fraction of total T cells that were SARS-CoV-2-associated. Each spike-specific TCR was assigned to its reactive spike region and to a CD4 or CD8 class using the MIRA data. Log10-transformed breadth and depth values were compared by one-way ANOVA with Sidak's multiple comparisons tests. TCRdb provides this immuneACCESS table in a form limited to in-frame rearrangements. Some clones are lacking; in checked studies, under half of them reflect an unresolved V gene, and why the rest are absent is not known. Clone size and the V and J calls come from that table; the DNA yielded D and trimming. This sample comprises around 100,000 clones, roughly 87% of them detected only once. The biggest ten clones account for less than 3.5% of the sample.

The time point label corresponds to: baseline before first vaccination. Samples from vaccinated people were obtained from the UK trials COV001 and COV002, which included a single-blind randomized controlled phase 2/3 trial of AZD1222 (ChAdOx1 nCoV-19) in healthy adults. Trial participant PBMC samples were collected at day 0 and day 28 after the second dose for TCRbeta chain sequencing. The rearranged segments are TRBV7-2 and TRBJ1-1; the D gene is perhaps TRBD1, on 6 matching bases. Sequenced material: peripheral blood, taken on day 0 of AZD1222 vaccination. This clonotype was sampled from an adult in good health. The DNA reads as follows: TGTGCCAGCAGCTTAGAAGACAGGATGAACACTGAAGCTTTCTTT. This yields the protein CASSLEDRMNTEAFF.